The entry that follows covers one T cell receptor (beta chain) sequence. Its antigen is unidentified. Germline CDR1 MDHEN, CDR2 SYDVKM. Unmatched junction bases numbered 6, after V lost 10 bases and J lost 6 bases. The CDR3 sequence is 13 residues long. The sample originates from a study of OX40 agonist ivuxolimab in advanced cancers. Study-level results: Nonresponders, in some cases, also had low normalized T-cell clonal expansion.

Clones were read by immunoSEQ multiplex PCR, and TCRdb kept only the in-frame ones, dropping some. The data hold 63,000 or so clones, with 84% observed a single time. The TCR comes from an adult with an advanced solid tumor such as melanoma, head and neck, liver or kidney cancer. Sequencing was performed on CD4+ or CD8+ T cells sorted from blood, taken in a trial of the OX40 agonist ivuxolimab. The V and J genes are TRBV28 and TRBJ2-1; 10 positions match TRBD1. CDR3 in amino acids: CAIRDRGVNEQFF. The CDR3 DNA reads as TGTGCCATCCGGGACAGGGGAGTCAATGAGCAGTTCTTC.